These T cell receptor beta chains were read from a single sample in a study of blood T cell repertoires in COVID-19. TCRdb's table, derived via immunoSEQ multiplex PCR, lists solely in-frame clones and lacks some. The repertoire holds 250,000 or so clones, with about 90% as singletons. The source material was peripheral blood. These receptors came from a woman in her sixties with acute or convalescent COVID-19. Both conserved end residues are part of each CDR3. The order of the fields is clone size, J gene, D gene, V gene, CDR3 DNA, CDR3 protein. A D gene is named only where the DNA matches it firmly. The size of a clone is reported for some rows only, either as once, few or many, or as a class for expanded clones.

abundance: .; j_gene: TRBJ2-7; d_gene: .; v_gene: TRBV6-2/TRBV6-3; CDR3nt: TGTGCCAGCAGTTCCACCATGTCGCGGGAGCAGTACTTC; CDR3aa: CASSSTMSREQYF
abundance: .; j_gene: TRBJ2-7; d_gene: .; v_gene: TRBV6-5; CDR3nt: TGTGCCAGCAGGTACAGGGGGGGCGAGCAGTACTTC; CDR3aa: CASRYRGGEQYF
abundance: few; j_gene: TRBJ1-2; d_gene: TRBD1; v_gene: TRBV30; CDR3nt: TGTGCCTGGAGTGTAACCCGGACAGGGGGCTATGGCTACACCTTC; CDR3aa: CAWSVTRTGGYGYTF
abundance: .; j_gene: TRBJ1-6; d_gene: TRBD1; v_gene: TRBV10-2; CDR3nt: TGCGCCAGCCAGGGACAGGGGAATTCACCCCTCCACTTT; CDR3aa: CASQGQGNSPLHF
abundance: .; j_gene: TRBJ2-5; d_gene: TRBD2; v_gene: TRBV7-2; CDR3nt: TGTGCCAGCAGCTCATATAGCGGGAGGCAGACCCAGTACTTC; CDR3aa: CASSSYSGRQTQYF
abundance: .; j_gene: TRBJ1-2; d_gene: TRBD1; v_gene: TRBV19; CDR3nt: TGTGCCAGTAGTAGCACAGGGGAAATCAAACCAGGGACCTTC; CDR3aa: CASSSTGEIKPGTF
abundance: .; j_gene: TRBJ2-2; d_gene: .; v_gene: TRBV19; CDR3nt: TGTGCCAGTAGTAACCCTCGGGGTAGCCATGACACCGGGGAGCTGTTTTTT; CDR3aa: CASSNPRGSHDTGELFF
abundance: .; j_gene: TRBJ1-1; d_gene: .; v_gene: TRBV18; CDR3nt: TGTGCCAGCTCACCACTACCGCGGGATACTGAAGCTTTCTTT; CDR3aa: CASSPLPRDTEAFF
abundance: .; j_gene: TRBJ1-4; d_gene: .; v_gene: TRBV2; CDR3nt: TGTGCCAGCAGGCAACAGACAACAACTAATGAAAAACTGTTTTTT; CDR3aa: CASRQQTTTNEKLFF
abundance: few; j_gene: TRBJ2-7; d_gene: TRBD2; v_gene: TRBV6-2/TRBV6-3; CDR3nt: TGTGCCAGCAGTCCCACAACTAGCGGAAGGTACGAGCAGTACTTC; CDR3aa: CASSPTTSGRYEQYF